This paragraph reports one T cell receptor (beta chain). Antigen unknown. The assay was immunoSEQ multiplex PCR, and TCRdb's table has in-frame clones only and misses some. The sample lists 80,000 to 100,000 clones; 87% were seen once. The data belong to a study of cytomegalovirus exposure and HLA in healthy donors. For the study at large: A subsequent analysis stated that the 100 to 150 validation repertoires were run on the same platform as the roughly 700 first-cohort repertoires. The study's findings and limits: In vitro data verified three CMV-associated chains as specific for CMV antigens. Most TCR sequences were seen very rarely across donors, but some public TCRs occurred in many. Associated with cytomegalovirus, according to the listing, were 170 or so TCR beta chains.

There are 17 residues in the CDR3. The junction had 11 bases not matched to a gene; V was cut back by 6 bases and J by 0 bases. The germline V gene has CDR1 SGHRS and CDR2 YFSETQ. The TCR sequence derives from a woman in her 30s in good health and CMV-seronegative. The rearrangement uses TRBV5-1 and TRBJ1-1; 10 positions agree with TRBD1. Sequencing was carried out using PBMCs. The CDR3, as DNA: TGCGCCAGCACCGGGATATTTGGGACAGGGGTGAACACTGAAGCTTTCTTT. Protein product: CASTGIFGTGVNTEAFF.